This entry lists 10 T cell receptor beta chains sequenced from one sample in a study of graft-versus-host responses after intestinal transplantation. Plates contained approximately 200,000 CFSE-labeled responder cells and approximately 200,000 irradiated, violet-dye-labeled stimulator cells. The protocol was immunoSEQ multiplex PCR, while the TCRdb copy is restricted to in-frame clones and leaves out a portion. The sample includes 14,000 or so clones, about two fifths of them seen just once. The sequencing used alloreactive CD8+ T cells from a mixed lymphocyte reaction culture, collected before intestinal transplant. Specified subset: CFSE-low proliferating T cells sorted from roughly 6-day pre-transplant mixed lymphocyte reaction (GvH or HvG direction). The source of these receptors is a human patient who received an intestinal transplant.

The V call is TRBV11-3, the J call TRBJ2-7; no definite D call. The CDR3 is 13 residues long. Per germline, CDR1 SGHNT and CDR2 YENEEA. V was clipped by 0 bases and J by 0 bases, with 3 bases between them. The CDR3: CASSLDLSYEQYF. For the CDR3, the DNA is TGTGCCAGCAGCTTAGATCTCTCCTACGAGCAGTACTTC.

This clone showed up just a few times. The rearrangement links TRBV6-1 to TRBJ2-1; 10 nucleotides agree with TRBD1. V lost 7 bases, J lost 6 bases, and 6 bases stayed unmatched. The CDR3 spans 14 residues. The germline V gene has CDR1 MNHNS and CDR2 SASEGT. CDR3 region: CASTQRTGGNEQFF. CDR3 nucleotides: TGTGCCAGCACCCAAAGGACAGGGGGCAATGAGCAGTTCTTC.

Only a few counts were recorded for this clone. CDR3 loop: CAWSQTSDTDTQYF. CDR3 nucleotide sequence: TGTGCCTGGAGTCAGACTAGCGACACAGATACGCAGTATTTT. This chain joins TRBV30 and TRBJ2-3, with 8 bases that match TRBD2. CDR1 and CDR2 (germline): GTSNPN, SVGIG (reference sequence). The CDR3 is 14 amino acids. Unmatched junction bases numbered 3, after V lost 2 bases and J lost 2 bases.

This chain joins TRBV27 and TRBJ1-6, with TRBD1 as a possible D gene (6 bases). V shed 5 bases and J shed 5 bases, with 7 bases lying between them. The germline V gene has CDR1 MNHEY and CDR2 SMNVEV (reference sequence). The CDR3 extends over 13 amino acids. Here the CDR3 DNA reads TGTGCCAGCAGTCGGGACAATAATTCACCCCTCCACTTT. This translates into CASSRDNNSPLHF.

A few counts support this clone. The chain couples TRBV10-2 to TRBJ2-7; 7 bases map to TRBD1. The germline V gene has CDR1 WSHSY and CDR2 SAAADI. With V trimmed by 2 bases and J by 1 base, 8 bases remained unmatched. This CDR3 has 16 amino acids. CDR3 sequence: CASSEKDRSLSYEQYF. The CDR3 DNA is TGCGCCAGCAGTGAGAAGGACAGGAGTCTTTCCTACGAGCAGTACTTC.

The V call is TRBV6-6, the J call TRBJ2-7; possible D gene TRBD2, 5 bases. Trimming left V 0 bases short and J 7 bases short, with 10 bases between. Per the germline V gene, CDR1 is MNHNY and CDR2 is SVGAGI (reference sequence). The CDR3 has 13 amino acids. This CDR3 reads CASSYSPPGEQYF. The CDR3 bases are TGTGCCAGCAGTTACTCCCCCCCGGGGGAGCAGTACTTC.

In its sample, this clone was seen a few times. V usage is TRBV10-3 and J usage is TRBJ2-7; D may be TRBD1 (5 bases). Germline loops: CDR1 ENHRY, CDR2 SYGVKD. The CDR3 sequence is 15 residues long. V lost 2 bases and J 4 bases, leaving 15 bases between the germline ends. The CDR3 region is CAISEPDTLWYEQYF. The CDR3 DNA follows: TGTGCCATCAGTGAGCCGGACACCCTTTGGTACGAGCAGTACTTC.

This clone came up a few times. V and J are TRBV7-2 and TRBJ2-1; tentative D call: TRBD2 (6 bases). Deletions cut 5 bases from V and 7 bases from J, with 12 bases between. CDR3 length: 13 residues. Germline CDR1 and CDR2: SGHTA and FQGNSA. The CDR3 spells CASSRGLLNEQFF. In DNA, the CDR3 is TGTGCCAGCAGCCGGGGACTCTTGAATGAGCAGTTCTTC.

This clone was recorded a few times. J is TRBJ2-5 and V is TRBV23-1, with a possible D match to TRBD1 (7 bases). TRBV23-1 has ORF status, its function being uncertain. V dropped 4 bases and J dropped 1 base, with 19 bases sitting between them. The CDR3 runs to 17 residues. In nucleotides, the CDR3 is TGCGCCAGCAGTCCTTGGAGGGGGCAAGGGGGCCAAGAGACCCAGTACTTC. Its protein product is CASSPWRGQGGQETQYF.

The rearrangement joins TRBV27 to TRBJ2-5; 14 bases align to TRBD2. This CDR3 spans 16 amino acids. V shed 3 bases, J shed 5 bases, and the junction held 5 bases outside the gene matches. CDR1 and CDR2 (germline): MNHEY, SMNVEV (reference sequence). The CDR3 reads CASSFLGTSGSETQYF. For the CDR3, the DNA is TGTGCCAGCAGTTTCCTCGGGACTAGCGGGAGTGAGACCCAGTACTTC.